This T cell receptor beta chain was identified in a study of vaccination effects on CD4 cells after COVID-19. The CDR3 is 12 residues long. Germline CDR1 is SNHLY and CDR2 is FYNNEI. Trimming removed 8 bases from V and 8 bases from J, with 12 bases in between. In regard to this clone: As yet, its antigen is unknown.

Measured with immunoSEQ multiplex PCR; TCRdb has only the in-frame clones, and not every one. The sample holds more than 40,000 clones, around three quarters seen once. With the ViraFEST assay, the study expanded antigen-specific CD4+ T cells using viral peptide pools, then sequenced them. Investigators separated out CD4+ T cells once around nine days of culture had passed. Either the mRNA-1273 or the BNT162b2 vaccine was given to participants as two doses. The chain links TRBV2 to TRBJ1-4; TRBD1 might be the D (5 bases). This clonotype originated in a human donor who received a COVID-19 vaccine. Here the sequenced sample was CD4+ T cells from PBMCs cultured with HCoV-OC43 spike peptides, taken after COVID-19 vaccination. Subset indicated: HCoV-OC43 spike overlapping peptide pool stimulation. CDR3 sequence: CASRRGDEKLFF. The CDR3 region has the DNA TGTGCCAGCCGGCGGGGGGACGAAAAACTGTTTTTT. Using reference TRBV2 and TRBJ1-4 for the parts outside the CDR3, the full variable domain is EPEVTQTPSHQVTQMGQEVILRCVPISNHLYFYWYRQILGQKVEFLVSFYNNEISEKSEIFDDQFSVERPDGSNFTLKIRSTKLEDSAMYFCASRRGDEKLFFGSGTQLSVL.